One sample yielded the 19 T cell receptor beta chains listed below, sequenced in a study of molecular identifiers for immune sequencing clone quantification. TCRdb re-called the PCR reads with MiXCR, one entry per CDR3 protein. The data contain just under 650,000 distinct CDR3 sequences, about 20% of them singletons. Source material: naive CD8+ T cells from blood, with Jurkat cell RNA spiked in. The subset here: FACS-sorted CD8+CD4-CCR7+CD45RA+ naive T cells. The receptors were gathered from a human donor in good health. Some libraries in this study had Jurkat cell RNA spiked in.

This clonotype has at least ten counts. V gene TRBV7-9 combines with J gene TRBJ2-7; TRBD1 is a possible D gene (6 bases). CDR1 and CDR2 from the germline V gene are SEHNR and FQNEAQ (reference sequence). The V and J ends lost 1 base and 4 bases respectively, with 11 bases between them. This CDR3 is built from 14 residues. The CDR3: CASSLGQARYEQYF. The CDR3 coding sequence is TGTGCCAGCAGCTTAGGACAGGCCCGATACGAGCAGTACTTC.

This clonotype was detected a few times. The genes are TRBV3-1 and TRBJ2-1; D possibly corresponds to TRBD1 (6 bases). The length of the CDR3 is 13 residues. CDR1 is LGHDT and CDR2 is YNNKEL in the germline V gene (reference sequence). V was trimmed by 4 bases and J by 6 bases, leaving 10 bases between them. The CDR3 sequence: CASSRTVINEQFF. In DNA, the CDR3 is TGTGCCAGCAGCCGGACAGTAATCAATGAGCAGTTCTTC.

This clonotype was counted ten times or more. This CDR3 is CASSQHGTQETQYF. The CDR3 DNA is TGTGCCAGCAGTCAACACGGGACCCAAGAGACCCAGTACTTC. This chain links TRBV6-2 or TRBV6-3 with TRBJ2-5, with D possibly called TRBD1 or TRBD2 (5 bases each). CDR1 and CDR2 from the germline V gene are MNHEY and SVGEGT. This CDR3 comprises 14 residues. The ends were cut back, 5 bases at V and 1 base at J, with 11 bases in the middle.

This clonotype has more than one count but fewer than ten. The chain couples TRBV5-8 to TRBJ2-3, with D perhaps matching TRBD1 or TRBD2 (5 bases each). V lost 2 bases and J lost 0, with 13 bases in between. In germline, CDR1 is SGHTS, CDR2 YDEGEE. The CDR3 consists of 16 residues. CDR3 in DNA: TGTGCCAGCAGCTTTCAGGGAGACTTTAGCACAGATACGCAGTATTTT. Residues: CASSFQGDFSTDTQYF.

This clonotype was observed many times. The chain recombines TRBV20-1 with TRBJ1-3; 7 nucleotides match TRBD1. V was clipped by 0 bases and J by 4 bases; unmatched bases: 9. CDR3 length equals 16 residues. Germline V lookup: CDR1 DFQATT, CDR2 SNEGSKA (reference sequence). CDR3 amino acids: CSARDRDSLLGNTIYF. Written as DNA, the CDR3 is TGCAGTGCTAGAGATCGGGACAGTCTACTCGGAAACACCATATATTTT.

Ten or more counts support this clonotype. The chain recombines TRBV12-3 or TRBV12-4 with TRBJ2-1; TRBD2 matches at 7 bases. J gave up 6 bases and V 5 bases, and 10 bases lay outside the gene matches. The CDR3 loop spans 15 amino acids. CDR3 in DNA: TGTGCCAGCAGTCCTTTAGCGGGTGGAGGCAATGAGCAGTTCTTC. Its translation is CASSPLAGGGNEQFF.

The chain uses TRBV11-2 and TRBJ2-7; D assignment may be TRBD1 or TRBD2 (5 bases each). The CDR3 totals 16 residues. Germline loops: CDR1 SGHAT, CDR2 FQNNGV. The germline V and J ends were trimmed by 5 bases and 3 bases, with 20 bases remaining between them. CDR3 region: CASSPPLGRPIYEQYF. The CDR3 DNA reads as TGTGCCAGCAGCCCCCCTTTGGGACGGCCAATCTACGAGCAGTACTTC.

The rearrangement links TRBV20-1 to TRBJ2-1, with 10 bases matching TRBD2. The CDR3 has 15 amino acids. CDR1 and CDR2 (germline): DFQATT, SNEGSKA (reference sequence). The V and J ends lost 1 base and 6 bases, in that order; junction bases with no gene match: 6. For the CDR3, the DNA is TGCAGTGCTAGAGTATCCCGACTAGCGGGCAATGAGCAGTTCTTC. Translating it yields CSARVSRLAGNEQFF.

The chain has TRBV27 and TRBJ2-7; possibly TRBD1 for D (6 bases). The CDR3 length is 14 residues. Germline CDR1 is MNHEY and CDR2 is SMNVEV (reference sequence). Trimming removed 4 bases at V and 9 bases at J, with 19 bases between. The CDR3 sequence is CASSSLVPLQGQYF. Here the CDR3 DNA reads TGTGCCAGCAGTTCCCTCGTCCCACTACAGGGGCAGTACTTC.

This clonotype appeared many times. CDR3 coding DNA: TGCGCCAGCAGCCAATCGACAGGAGTCTGGCAGCCCCAGCATTTT. This codes for CASSQSTGVWQPQHF. This sequence joins TRBV4-1 and TRBJ1-5; perhaps TRBD1 as D (6 bases). V lost 2 bases to trimming and J lost 7 bases, with 15 bases between them. Germline V gene sequence: CDR1 MGHRA, CDR2 YSYEKL. The CDR3 loop spans 15 amino acids.

This clonotype has a single count. The rearrangement links TRBV12-3 or TRBV12-4 to TRBJ2-7; D is unclear. The germline V and J ends were trimmed by 4 bases and 2 bases, with 9 bases remaining between them. CDR3 length equals 13 residues. The CDR3 DNA reads as TGTGCCAGCAGTTGGTACGGTACCTACGAGCAGTACTTC. It yields the protein CASSWYGTYEQYF.

The V and J genes are TRBV21-1 and TRBJ2-2; the D call in the table, TRBD1, was not verified against the DNA. TRBV21-1 is reported as a pseudogene. The CDR3 contains 17 residues. The CDR3 bases are TGTGCCAGCAGAACTAGACCGGGACAGCTGAACACCGGGGAGCTGTTTTTT. Protein: CASRTRPGQLNTGELFF.

The genes are TRBV19 and TRBJ2-7; D is possibly TRBD1 (5 bases). The V gene's germline CDR1 is LNHDA and CDR2 SQIVND (reference sequence). CDR3 size: 14 residues. Between the trimmed V and J ends, which lost 2 bases and 5 bases, there was a span of 13 bases. The CDR3 bases are TGTGCCAGTAGTATAAGTACAGGTTACCACGAGCAGTACTTC. It yields the protein CASSISTGYHEQYF.

At least ten counts were recorded for this clonotype. This chain uses TRBV4-1 with TRBJ2-3; D is ambiguous. With 0 bases removed from V and 3 bases from J, the gap between germline ends came to 7 bases. The CDR3 runs 14 residues. CDR1 is MGHRA, CDR2 YSYEKL, per germline. CDR3 region: CASSQDVETDTQYF. The CDR3 nucleotides read TGCGCCAGCAGCCAAGACGTAGAGACAGATACGCAGTATTTT.

This clonotype was detected many times. This chain joins TRBV5-1 and TRBJ2-7; possibly TRBD1 for D (6 bases). Trimming took 0 bases from V and 0 from J, leaving 13 bases between them. Germline values: CDR1 SGHRS, CDR2 YFSETQ. The CDR3 is 16 amino acids. The CDR3 DNA reads TGCGCCAGCAGCTTGGGCCCACAGGGTAACTCCTACGAGCAGTACTTC. Translation gives CASSLGPQGNSYEQYF.

This clonotype appeared many times. The chain recombines TRBV29-1 with TRBJ2-2; D remains ambiguous. The length of the CDR3 is 13 residues. Trimming took 4 bases from V and 0 from J, leaving 6 bases between them. Germline V CDR1 and CDR2: SQVTM, ANQGSEA. The CDR3 region is CSVGGTNTGELFF. CDR3 bases: TGCAGCGTTGGGGGAACGAACACCGGGGAGCTGTTTTTT.

In the case of this clonotype: Being one base from a much bigger clone, this may be a read error. V is TRBV4-2 and J is TRBJ2-1; TRBD2 matches 7 bases. CDR3 length equals 13 residues. In germline, CDR1 is LGHNA, CDR2 YNFKEQ. The CDR3 DNA reads as TGTGCCAGCAGCCAAGGACTAGCTGATGAGCAGCTCTTC. Translating gives CASSQGLADEQLF.

This clonotype was picked up many times. V gene TRBV20-1 combines with J gene TRBJ2-4; D gene ambiguous. V shed 5 bases and J shed 0 bases, with 14 bases lying between them. Germline-derived CDR1 and CDR2 are DFQATT and SNEGSKA (reference sequence). This CDR3 has 15 amino acids. The CDR3 DNA sequence: TGCAGTGCTCTCAACGGGCAGATAGCCAAAAACATTCAGTACTTC. This codes for CSALNGQIAKNIQYF.

This clonotype has only a few counts. The chain combines TRBV19 with TRBJ2-5, with D maybe TRBD2 (5 bases). Germline-derived CDR1 and CDR2 are LNHDA and SQIVND (reference sequence). Trimming took 3 bases from V and 7 from J, leaving 15 bases between them. The CDR3 spans 14 residues. The CDR3 coding sequence is TGTGCCAGTAGTATCCCCAGGCCCGGAGGGACCCAGTACTTC. Translating it yields CASSIPRPGGTQYF.